This T cell receptor beta chain originates from a study of cytomegalovirus exposure and HLA in healthy donors. While unrecorded immune exposures were likely, the donors were nominally healthy when sampled. A multiplex PCR was run with 60 Vbeta primers and 13 Jbeta primers. The data were produced by immunoSEQ multiplex PCR, yet TCRdb's version contains in-frame clones alone and is incomplete. The sample totals approximately 140,000 clones. The TCR originated in a woman aged 18-29 years in good health and CMV-seronegative. The sequencing sample was made of PBMCs.

CDR3 amino acids: CASAWGVQKNIQYF. Written as DNA, the CDR3 is TGTGCCAGTGCATGGGGGGTGCAAAAAAACATTCAGTACTTC. The V gene is TRBV19, the J gene TRBJ2-4; a weak D match, TRBD2 (6 bases). The germline CDR1 and CDR2 sequences are LNHDA and SQIVND (reference sequence). The CDR3 has 14 residues. Trimming pared 8 bases from V and 4 bases from J, leaving 15 bases between.